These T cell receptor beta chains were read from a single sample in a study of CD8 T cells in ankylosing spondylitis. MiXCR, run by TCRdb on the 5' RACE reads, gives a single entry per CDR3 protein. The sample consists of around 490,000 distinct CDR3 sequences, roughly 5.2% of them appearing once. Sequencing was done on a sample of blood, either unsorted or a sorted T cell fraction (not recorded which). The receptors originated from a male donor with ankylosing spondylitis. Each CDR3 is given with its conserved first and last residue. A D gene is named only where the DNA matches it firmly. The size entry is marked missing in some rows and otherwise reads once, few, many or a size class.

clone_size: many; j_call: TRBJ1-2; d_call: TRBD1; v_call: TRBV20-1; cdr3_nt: TGCAGTGAAATACAGGGGACCGGGACGCGCTATGGCTACACCTTC; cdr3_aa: CSEIQGTGTRYGYTF
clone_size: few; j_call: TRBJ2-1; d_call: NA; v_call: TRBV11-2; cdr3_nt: TGTGCCAGCAGCAACCGGGACGCGACTCGCAATGAGCAGTTCTTC; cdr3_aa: CASSNRDATRNEQFF
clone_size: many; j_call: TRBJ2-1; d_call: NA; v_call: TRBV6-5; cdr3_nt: TGTGCCAGCAGTTATTCGAGCTCCTACAATGAGCAGTTCTTC; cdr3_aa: CASSYSSSYNEQFF
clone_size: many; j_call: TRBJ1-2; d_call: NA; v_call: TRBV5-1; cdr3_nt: TGCGCCAGCAGCACCAACTCTGACCTCAACTATGGCTACACCTTC; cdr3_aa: CASSTNSDLNYGYTF
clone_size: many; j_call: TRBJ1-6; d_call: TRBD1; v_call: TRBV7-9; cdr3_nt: TGTGCCAGCAGCTTGTGGACAGGGCAAGGTTCACCCCTCCACTTT; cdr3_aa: CASSLWTGQGSPLHF
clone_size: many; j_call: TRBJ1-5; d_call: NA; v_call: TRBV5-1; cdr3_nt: TGCGCCAGCAGCTTGTGGCAGGGCGTCCAGCCCCAGCATTTT; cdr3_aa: CASSLWQGVQPQHF
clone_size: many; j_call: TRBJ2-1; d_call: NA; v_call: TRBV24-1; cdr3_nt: TGTGCCACCAGTGGTAGCGGTAACAATGAGCAGTTCTTC; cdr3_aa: CATSGSGNNEQFF
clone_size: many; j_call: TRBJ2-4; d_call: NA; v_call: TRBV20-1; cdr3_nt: TGCAGTGCTAGCGATATGTGGCCCAAAAACATTCAGTACTTC; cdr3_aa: CSASDMWPKNIQYF
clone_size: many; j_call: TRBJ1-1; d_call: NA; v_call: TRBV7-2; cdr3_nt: TGTGCCAGCATTGGGGGCGCGTCCTCTGAAGCTTTCTTT; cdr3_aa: CASIGGASSEAFF
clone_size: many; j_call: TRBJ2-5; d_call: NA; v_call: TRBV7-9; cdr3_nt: TGTGCCAGCAGCTTATCGGGGATAGAAGAGACCCAGTACTTC; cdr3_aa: CASSLSGIEETQYF
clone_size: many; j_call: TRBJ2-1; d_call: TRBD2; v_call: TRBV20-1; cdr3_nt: TGCAGTGCTAGTGGGACTAGGGGTAGCTCCTACAATGAGCAGTTCTTC; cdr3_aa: CSASGTRGSSYNEQFF
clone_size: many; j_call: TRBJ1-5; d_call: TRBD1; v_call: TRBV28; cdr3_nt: TGTGCCAGCAGTTATGACAGGGGTGGAAATCAGCCCCAGCATTTT; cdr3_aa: CASSYDRGGNQPQHF
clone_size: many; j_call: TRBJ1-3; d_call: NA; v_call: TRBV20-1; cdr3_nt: TGCAGTGCTAGAGATCGCCTGGGCAGCTCTGGAAACACCATATATTTT; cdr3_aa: CSARDRLGSSGNTIYF
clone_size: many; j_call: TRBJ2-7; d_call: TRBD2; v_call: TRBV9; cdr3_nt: TGTGCCAGCAGCGTAATGAGCGGGAGTAAACCCTACGAGCAGTACTTC; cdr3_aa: CASSVMSGSKPYEQYF
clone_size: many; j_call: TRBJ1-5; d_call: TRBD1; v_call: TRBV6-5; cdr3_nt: TGTGCCAGCACTTCCGGGACAGCACAGCAGCCCCAGCATTTT; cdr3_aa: CASTSGTAQQPQHF
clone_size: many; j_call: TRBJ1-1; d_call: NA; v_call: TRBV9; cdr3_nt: TGTGCCAGCAGCGTAGGATCGGGCGGCGGGGACACTGAAGCTTTCTTT; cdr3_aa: CASSVGSGGGDTEAFF
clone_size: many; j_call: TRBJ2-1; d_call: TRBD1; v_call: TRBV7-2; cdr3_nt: TGTGCCAGCAGCTTATGGCAGGGGGCCTACAATGAGCAGTTCTTC; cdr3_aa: CASSLWQGAYNEQFF
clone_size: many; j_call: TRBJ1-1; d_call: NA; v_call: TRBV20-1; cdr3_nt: TGCAGTGCTAGAGATCCGCGGACCGCGGGTACTGAAGCTTTCTTT; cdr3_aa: CSARDPRTAGTEAFF
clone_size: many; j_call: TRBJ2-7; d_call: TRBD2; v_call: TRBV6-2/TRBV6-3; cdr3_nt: TGTGCCAGCAGCGGCGGACTAGCGGGAGACTACGAGCAGTACTTC; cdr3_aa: CASSGGLAGDYEQYF
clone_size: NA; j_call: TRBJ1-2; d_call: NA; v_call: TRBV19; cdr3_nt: TGTGCCAGTAGACGGACCTATGGCTACACCTTC; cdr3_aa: CASRRTYGYTF
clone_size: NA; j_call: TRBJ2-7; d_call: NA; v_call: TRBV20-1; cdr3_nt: TGCAGTGCTAGGGAGGGCACAGACTACGAGCAGTACTTC; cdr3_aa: CSAREGTDYEQYF
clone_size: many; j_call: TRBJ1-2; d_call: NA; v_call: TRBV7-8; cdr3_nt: TGTGCCAGCAGCTCGGGACACCTCTATGGCTACACCTTC; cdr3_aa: CASSSGHLYGYTF
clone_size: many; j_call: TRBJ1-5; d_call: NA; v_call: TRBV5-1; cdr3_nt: TGCGCCAGCAGCGGGGGCCCTAATCAGCCCCAGCATTTT; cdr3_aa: CASSGGPNQPQHF
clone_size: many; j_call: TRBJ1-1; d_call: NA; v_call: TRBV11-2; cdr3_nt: TGTGCCAGCAGCTACCAGGCCACTGAAGCTTTCTTT; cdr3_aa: CASSYQATEAFF
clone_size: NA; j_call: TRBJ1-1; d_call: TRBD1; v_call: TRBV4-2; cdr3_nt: TGTGCCAGCAGCCACGAGGGGGACAGCGAAGCTTTCTTT; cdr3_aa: CASSHEGDSEAFF
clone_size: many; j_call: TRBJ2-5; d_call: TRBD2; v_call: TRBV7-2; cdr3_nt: TGTGCCAGCAGCTTAGTTGCAGCGGGAGGGCAAGAGACCCAGTACTTC; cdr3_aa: CASSLVAAGGQETQYF
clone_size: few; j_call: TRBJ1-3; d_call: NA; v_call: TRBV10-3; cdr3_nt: TGTGCCTGTTTTACAGGTTCTGGAAACACCATATATTTT; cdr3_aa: CACFTGSGNTIYF
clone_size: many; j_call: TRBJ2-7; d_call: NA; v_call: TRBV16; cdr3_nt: TGTGCCAGCAGCCAACGGCGGGGTAACGAGCAGTACTTC; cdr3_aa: CASSQRRGNEQYF
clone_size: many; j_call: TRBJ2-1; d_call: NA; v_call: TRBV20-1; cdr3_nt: TGCAGTGCTCCCCGATCTGGGATCAATGAGCAGTTCTTC; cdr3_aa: CSAPRSGINEQFF